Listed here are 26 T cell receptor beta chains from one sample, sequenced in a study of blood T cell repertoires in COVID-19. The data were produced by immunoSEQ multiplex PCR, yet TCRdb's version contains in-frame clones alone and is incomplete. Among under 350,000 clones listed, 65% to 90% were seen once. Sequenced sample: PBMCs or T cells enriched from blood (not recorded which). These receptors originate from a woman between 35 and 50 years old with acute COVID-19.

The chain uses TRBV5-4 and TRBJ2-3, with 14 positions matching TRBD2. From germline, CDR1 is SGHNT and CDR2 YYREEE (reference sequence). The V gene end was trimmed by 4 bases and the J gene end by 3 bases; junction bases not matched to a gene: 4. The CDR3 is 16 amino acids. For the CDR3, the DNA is TGTGCCAGCAGCCCGACTAGCGGGAGGGCGACAGATACGCAGTATTTT. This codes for CASSPTSGRATDTQYF.

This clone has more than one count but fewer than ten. CDR3: CAVHGQGADYGYTF. The CDR3 region has the DNA TGTGCCGTACACGGACAGGGGGCGGACTATGGCTACACCTTC. This chain joins TRBV19 and TRBJ1-2, with TRBD1 matching 11 bases. The CDR3 covers 14 residues. Germline V gives CDR1 LNHDA, CDR2 SQIVND (reference sequence). With V trimmed by 11 bases and J by 3 bases, 8 bases remained unmatched.

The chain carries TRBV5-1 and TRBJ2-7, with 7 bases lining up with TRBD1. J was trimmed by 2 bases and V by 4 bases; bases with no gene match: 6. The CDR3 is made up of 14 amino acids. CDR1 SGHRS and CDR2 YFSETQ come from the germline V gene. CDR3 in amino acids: CASSGGQLTYEQYF. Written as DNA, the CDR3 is TGCGCCAGCAGCGGGGGACAGTTAACCTACGAGCAGTACTTC.

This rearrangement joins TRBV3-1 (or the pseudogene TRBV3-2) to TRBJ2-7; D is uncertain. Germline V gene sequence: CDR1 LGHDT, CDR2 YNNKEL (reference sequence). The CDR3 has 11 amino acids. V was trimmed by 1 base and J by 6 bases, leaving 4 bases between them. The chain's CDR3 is CASSQVAEQYF. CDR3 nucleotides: TGTGCCAGCAGCCAAGTGGCCGAGCAGTACTTC.

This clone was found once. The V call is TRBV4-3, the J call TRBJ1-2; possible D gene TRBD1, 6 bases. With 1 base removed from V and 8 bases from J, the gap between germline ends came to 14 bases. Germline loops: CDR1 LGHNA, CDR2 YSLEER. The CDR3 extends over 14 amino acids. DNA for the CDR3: TGCGCCAGCAGCCAAGTTCTACAGGGATACGGCTACACCTTC. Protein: CASSQVLQGYGYTF.

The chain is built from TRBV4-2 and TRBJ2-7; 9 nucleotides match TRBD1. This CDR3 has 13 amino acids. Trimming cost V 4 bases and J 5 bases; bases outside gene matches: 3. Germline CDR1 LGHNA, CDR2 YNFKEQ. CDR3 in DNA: TGTGCCAGCAGCCTGGGACAGGGAAACGAGCAGTACTTC. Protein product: CASSLGQGNEQYF.

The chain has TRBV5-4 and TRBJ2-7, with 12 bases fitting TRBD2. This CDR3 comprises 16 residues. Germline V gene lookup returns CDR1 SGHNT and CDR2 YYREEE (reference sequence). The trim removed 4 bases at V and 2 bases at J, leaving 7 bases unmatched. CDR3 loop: CASSGARTSGTYEQYF. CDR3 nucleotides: TGTGCCAGCAGCGGGGCACGGACTAGCGGGACCTACGAGCAGTACTTC.

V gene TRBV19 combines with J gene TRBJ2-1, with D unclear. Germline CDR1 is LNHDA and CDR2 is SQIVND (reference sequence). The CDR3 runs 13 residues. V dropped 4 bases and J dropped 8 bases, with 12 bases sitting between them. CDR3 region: CASSKGVSYEQFF. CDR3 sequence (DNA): TGTGCCAGTAGTAAAGGAGTGAGCTATGAGCAGTTCTTC.

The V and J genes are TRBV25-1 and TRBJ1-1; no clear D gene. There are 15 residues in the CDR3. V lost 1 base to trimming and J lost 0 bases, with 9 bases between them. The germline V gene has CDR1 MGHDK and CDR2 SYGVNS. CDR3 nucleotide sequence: TGTGCCAGCAGTGAATCGAGGGTCCTGAACACTGAAGCTTTCTTT. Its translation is CASSESRVLNTEAFF.

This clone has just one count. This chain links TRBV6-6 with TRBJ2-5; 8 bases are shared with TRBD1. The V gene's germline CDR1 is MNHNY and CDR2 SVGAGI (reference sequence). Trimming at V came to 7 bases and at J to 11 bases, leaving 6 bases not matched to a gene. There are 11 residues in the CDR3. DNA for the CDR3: TGTGCCAGCACTAACCGGGACAGGCAGTACTTC. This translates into CASTNRDRQYF.

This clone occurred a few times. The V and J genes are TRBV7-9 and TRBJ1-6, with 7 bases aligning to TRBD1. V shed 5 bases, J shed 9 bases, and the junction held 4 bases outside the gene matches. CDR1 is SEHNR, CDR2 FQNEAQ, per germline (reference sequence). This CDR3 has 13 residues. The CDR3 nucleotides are TGTGCCAGCAGCCCGCCAGGGGGTTCACCCCTCCACTTT. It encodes CASSPPGGSPLHF.

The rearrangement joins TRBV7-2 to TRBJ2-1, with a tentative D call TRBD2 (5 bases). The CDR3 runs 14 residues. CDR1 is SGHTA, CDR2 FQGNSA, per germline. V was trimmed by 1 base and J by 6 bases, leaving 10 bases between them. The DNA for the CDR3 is TGTGCCAGCAGCTTAGGAAGGCGGGTCAATGAGCAGTTCTTC. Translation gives CASSLGRRVNEQFF.

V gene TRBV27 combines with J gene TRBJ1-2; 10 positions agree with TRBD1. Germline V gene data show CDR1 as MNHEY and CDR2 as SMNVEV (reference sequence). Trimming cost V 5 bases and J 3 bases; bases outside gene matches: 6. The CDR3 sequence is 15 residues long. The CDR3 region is CASSRVGTGDYGYTF. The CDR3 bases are TGTGCCAGCAGTAGAGTGGGGACAGGGGACTATGGCTACACCTTC.

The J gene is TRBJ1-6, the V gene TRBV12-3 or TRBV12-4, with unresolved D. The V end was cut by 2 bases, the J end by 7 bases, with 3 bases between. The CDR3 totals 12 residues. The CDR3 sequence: CASSLPNSPLHF. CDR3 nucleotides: TGTGCCAGCAGTTTACCGAATTCACCCCTCCACTTT.

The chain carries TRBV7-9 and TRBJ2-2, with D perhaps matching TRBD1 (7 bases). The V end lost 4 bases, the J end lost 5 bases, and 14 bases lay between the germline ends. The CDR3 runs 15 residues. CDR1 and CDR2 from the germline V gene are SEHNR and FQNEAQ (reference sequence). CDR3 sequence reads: CASSWLTGRTGELFF. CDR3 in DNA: TGTGCCAGCAGCTGGTTGACAGGGAGGACCGGGGAGCTGTTTTTT.

CDR3 sequence: CASSIASPSLPDTQYF. CDR3 nucleotide sequence: TGTGCCAGTAGTATAGCGTCCCCTAGCCTCCCAGATACGCAGTATTTT. The genes are TRBV19 and TRBJ2-3, with a weak D call TRBD2 (5 bases). The V end lost 1 base, the J end lost 4 bases, and 15 bases lay between the germline ends. Germline CDR1 is LNHDA and CDR2 is SQIVND (reference sequence). The CDR3 length is 16 residues.

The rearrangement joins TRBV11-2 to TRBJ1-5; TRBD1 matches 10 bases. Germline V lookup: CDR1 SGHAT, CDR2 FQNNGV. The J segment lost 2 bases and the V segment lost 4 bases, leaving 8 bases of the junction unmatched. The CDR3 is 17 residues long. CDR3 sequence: CASSSGTGVWGNQPQHF. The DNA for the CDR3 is TGTGCCAGCAGCTCCGGGACAGGGGTGTGGGGCAATCAGCCCCAGCATTTT.

The CDR3 region is CASKRAGTGELFF. The CDR3 DNA sequence: TGTGCCAGTAAGCGAGCGGGTACCGGGGAGCTGTTTTTT. This sequence joins TRBV28 and TRBJ2-2; tentatively, D is TRBD2 (6 bases). Between the trimmed V and J ends, which lost 9 bases and 5 bases, there was a span of 13 bases. This CDR3 is 13 amino acids long. The germline V gene encodes CDR1 MDHEN and CDR2 SYDVKM.

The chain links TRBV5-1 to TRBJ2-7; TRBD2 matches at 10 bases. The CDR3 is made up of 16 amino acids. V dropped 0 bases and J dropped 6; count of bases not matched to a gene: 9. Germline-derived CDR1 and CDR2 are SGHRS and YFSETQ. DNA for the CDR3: TGCGCCAGCAGCTTGGGTATAGCGGGAGGTTTCTCCGAGCAGTACTTC. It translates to CASSLGIAGGFSEQYF.

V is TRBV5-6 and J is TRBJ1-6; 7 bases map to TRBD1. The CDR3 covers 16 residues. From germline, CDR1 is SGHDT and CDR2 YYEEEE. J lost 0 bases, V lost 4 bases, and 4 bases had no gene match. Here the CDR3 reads CASSPQGSSYNSPLHF. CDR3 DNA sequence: TGTGCCAGCAGCCCACAGGGGAGCTCCTATAATTCACCCCTCCACTTT.

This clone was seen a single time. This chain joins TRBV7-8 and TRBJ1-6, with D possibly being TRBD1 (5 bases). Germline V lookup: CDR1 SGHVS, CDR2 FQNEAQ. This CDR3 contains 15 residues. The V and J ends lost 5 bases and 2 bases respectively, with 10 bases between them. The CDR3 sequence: CASSKQDAYNSPLHF. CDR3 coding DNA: TGTGCCAGCAGCAAACAGGACGCCTATAATTCACCCCTCCACTTT.

CDR3 protein: CASSWTATPNTEAFF. CDR3 nucleotide sequence: TGTGCCAGTAGTTGGACAGCGACACCGAACACTGAAGCTTTCTTT. The chain is built from TRBV19 and TRBJ1-1; the D gene is possibly TRBD1 (6 bases). The CDR3 sequence is 15 residues long. V dropped 5 bases and J dropped 1 base, with 14 bases sitting between them. Germline CDR1 reads LNHDA; CDR2 reads SQIVND (reference sequence).

CDR3 bases: TGCGCCAGCAGTCAACCACCTCAGGGTAGAGTTTCACCCCTCCACTTT. It codes for CASSQPPQGRVSPLHF. V gene TRBV23-1 combines with J gene TRBJ1-6; D is possibly TRBD1 (5 bases). TRBV23-1 carries the ORF label, with uncertain function. The V and J ends lost 2 bases and 9 bases respectively, with 17 bases between them. This CDR3 is 16 amino acids long.

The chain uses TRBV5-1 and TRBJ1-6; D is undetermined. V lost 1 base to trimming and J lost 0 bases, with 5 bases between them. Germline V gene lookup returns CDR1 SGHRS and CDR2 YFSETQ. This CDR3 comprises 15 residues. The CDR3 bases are TGCGCCAGCAGCTTGCAGGTCTCCTATAATTCACCCCTCCACTTT. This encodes CASSLQVSYNSPLHF.

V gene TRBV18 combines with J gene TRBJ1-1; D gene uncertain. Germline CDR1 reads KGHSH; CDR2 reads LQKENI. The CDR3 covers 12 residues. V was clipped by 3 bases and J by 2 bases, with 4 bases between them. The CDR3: CASSPSNTEAFF. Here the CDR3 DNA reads TGTGCCAGCTCACCGTCAAACACTGAAGCTTTCTTT.

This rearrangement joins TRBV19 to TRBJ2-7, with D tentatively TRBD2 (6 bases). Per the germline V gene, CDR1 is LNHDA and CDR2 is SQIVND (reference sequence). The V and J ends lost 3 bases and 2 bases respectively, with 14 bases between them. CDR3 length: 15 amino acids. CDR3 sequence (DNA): TGTGCCAGTAGTATCACGGTGGAGGGGACCTACGAGCAGTACTTC. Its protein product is CASSITVEGTYEQYF.